This TCR beta chain originates from a study of cytomegalovirus exposure and HLA in healthy donors. At the level of the study: Counted in an early data release were 75 million to 85 million unique TCRs from HLA-typed donors. Study findings and constraints: TCR beta chain V- and J-gene trimming was linked, in a later analysis, to a missense variant in DCLRE1C. In vitro confirmation showed a few CMV-associated chains to be CMV antigen specific. According to a later analysis, most TCR beta chains associated with CMV appeared HLA-restricted.

As concerns this clone: Its antigen is unknown.

Both 60 Vbeta primers and 13 Jbeta primers went into the PCR. The method was immunoSEQ multiplex PCR; TCRdb's version includes in-frame clones alone and lacks a portion of them. The repertoire holds around 200,000 clones, with around 70% as singletons. The germline V and J ends were trimmed by 6 bases and 11 bases, with 21 bases remaining between them. The CDR3 is made up of 14 amino acids. CDR1 is MNHEY, CDR2 SMNVEV, per germline (reference sequence). Sequenced input: PBMCs. J is TRBJ2-3 and V is TRBV27; the D gene is possibly TRBD2 (6 bases). This clonotype originated in a male donor in good health and CMV-seronegative. The CDR3 DNA is TGTGCCAGCAGGGGGACCCACCTCTCCGGGGGGCAGTATTTT. It is translated as CASRGTHLSGGQYF.